The next 18 T cell receptor beta chains were all read from a single sample in a study of T-cell reconstitution after alpha-beta-depleted transplantation in children (dated by TCRdb to about 2016). Library preparation employed PCR. The instrument was an Illumina HiSeq 2500. To normalize quantification of the TCRbeta repertoire, the TCR libraries were built with molecular barcoding that relied on unique molecular identifiers. TCRdb applied fastp at Q25 and MiXCR to the public reads, then kept only in-frame beta chains. Merged by CDR3 protein, the rows form single entries marked with the most common genes and DNA. The sample has fewer than 700,000 distinct CDR3 sequences on record, over 10% of them singletons. The ten largest clonotypes hold around 2% of the sample. The sample's treatment or condition label is to be understood as: allogeneic hematopoietic cell transplantation with graft depleted of TCRalphabeta T cells and CD19 B cells.

The sample here was PBMCs, mostly from graft donor cells, taken 360 days after TCRalphabeta/CD19-depleted stem cell transplant. The receptors come from a male patient aged 10-17 years who had a stem cell transplant for acute myeloid leukemia, so the T cells may come from the graft donor.

This clonotype was counted only a few times. The rearrangement joins TRBV7-6 to TRBJ2-3; tentative D call: TRBD1 (6 bases). Germline CDR1 reads SGHVS; CDR2 reads FNYEAQ. The CDR3 has 15 residues. The V gene lost 1 base and the J gene lost 1 base, with 9 bases spanning the gap. The CDR3 here is CASSLGTGRTDTQYF. Here the CDR3 DNA reads TGTGCCAGCAGCTTAGGCACAGGGCGCACAGATACGCAGTATTTT.

The V call is TRBV12-3 or TRBV12-4, the J call TRBJ2-2, with D perhaps matching TRBD2 (6 bases). The CDR3 is made up of 13 amino acids. V was trimmed by 5 bases and J by 8 bases, leaving 12 bases between them. The CDR3 DNA sequence: TGTGCCAGCAGTCCCGGGGACTGGGGGGAGCTGTTTTTT. It yields the protein CASSPGDWGELFF.

This chain joins TRBV2 and TRBJ2-1, with 10 bases that match TRBD2. Germline V gives CDR1 SNHLY, CDR2 FYNNEI. V dropped 6 bases and J dropped 6; count of bases not matched to a gene: 8. This CDR3 is 15 amino acids long. CDR3 region: CASSAGTSVTNEQFF. For the CDR3, the DNA is TGTGCCAGCAGCGCCGGGACTAGCGTTACCAATGAGCAGTTCTTC.

In this sample, this clonotype turned up many times. The chain employs TRBV12-3 or TRBV12-4 and TRBJ1-6; 9 bases align to TRBD1. V lost 3 bases and J lost 8; bases outside the gene matches: 8. The CDR3 runs to 16 residues. CDR3 coding DNA: TGTGCCAGCAGTTTCCGGACAGGGGATTTTTATTCACCCCTCCACTTT. It translates to CASSFRTGDFYSPLHF.

The chain has TRBV28 and TRBJ2-3; D unresolved. Germline V gives CDR1 MDHEN, CDR2 SYDVKM. The ends were cut back, 4 bases at V and 2 bases at J, with 10 bases in the middle. The CDR3 runs 14 residues. The CDR3 reads CASSSAIPTDTQYF. As DNA, the CDR3 is TGTGCCAGCAGTTCCGCCATCCCCACAGATACGCAGTATTTT.

V is TRBV6-1 and J is TRBJ2-5, with no clear D. Germline CDR1 is MNHNS and CDR2 is SASEGT. The germline V and J ends were trimmed by 7 bases and 4 bases, with 16 bases remaining between them. The CDR3 sequence is 14 residues long. The CDR3 sequence: CASNLAGVSETQYF. In DNA, the CDR3 is TGTGCCAGCAACCTTGCAGGAGTCTCAGAGACCCAGTACTTC.

The chain is built from TRBV7-6 and TRBJ2-1; possibly TRBD2 for D (7 bases). There are 19 residues in the CDR3. CDR1 and CDR2 (germline): SGHVS, FNYEAQ. Deletions cut 5 bases from V and 1 base from J, with 24 bases between. The CDR3 here is CASSPYPAGAPGSYNEQFF. In DNA, the CDR3 is TGTGCCAGCAGCCCTTACCCTGCGGGGGCTCCCGGGTCCTACAATGAGCAGTTCTTC.

This clonotype was seen a handful of times. The V gene is TRBV20-1, the J gene TRBJ2-3; D is undetermined. The V end was cut by 6 bases, the J end by 0 bases, with 10 bases between. Germline CDR1 and CDR2: DFQATT and SNEGSKA (reference sequence). The length of the CDR3 is 13 residues. Here the CDR3 DNA reads TGCAGTGCCGACGACCCGAGCACAGATACGCAGTATTTT. Protein product: CSADDPSTDTQYF.

This clonotype was recorded a few times. The chain uses TRBV28 and TRBJ1-4; D is undetermined. With 4 bases removed from V and 8 bases from J, the gap between germline ends came to 8 bases. The CDR3 is 12 residues long. CDR1 and CDR2 from the germline V gene are MDHEN and SYDVKM. CDR3 residues: CASSSRGEKLFF. For the CDR3, the DNA is TGTGCCAGCAGTTCCCGAGGGGAAAAACTGTTTTTT. Based on the CDR3 plus reference TRBV28 and TRBJ1-4, the full variable domain is DVKVTQSSRYLVKRTGEKVFLECVQDMDHENMFWYRQDPGLGLRLIYFSYDVKMKEKGDIPEGYSVSREKKERFSLILESASTNQTSMYLCASSSRGEKLFFGSGTQLSVL.

The gene calls are TRBV28 and TRBJ2-1; TRBD2 is a possible D gene (6 bases). Germline values: CDR1 MDHEN, CDR2 SYDVKM. V gave up 2 bases and J gave up 4 bases, with 9 bases separating them. CDR3 length: 14 amino acids. DNA of the CDR3: TGTGCCAGCAGTTTAGCGGGACGGTACAATGAGCAGTTCTTC. It codes for CASSLAGRYNEQFF.

The CDR3 region has the DNA TGTGCCAGCAAGGCCCGTGCGGATGGCTACACCTTC. Its protein product is CASKARADGYTF. The chain recombines TRBV6-2 or TRBV6-3 with TRBJ1-2; D unresolved. Germline V CDR1 and CDR2: MNHEY, SVGEGT. CDR3 size: 12 residues. Trimming shortened V by 7 bases and J by 6 bases, and 12 bases separated the two germline ends.

The genes are TRBV3-1 and TRBJ2-2; D unclear. The CDR3 length is 17 residues. With 2 bases removed from V and 3 bases from J, the gap between germline ends came to 16 bases. Germline V gene lookup returns CDR1 LGHDT and CDR2 YNNKEL (reference sequence). The CDR3 is CASSQLLSGVHTGELFF. The CDR3 DNA reads TGTGCCAGCAGCCAACTACTTTCTGGAGTTCACACCGGGGAGCTGTTTTTT.

The chain carries TRBV7-2 and TRBJ1-1; 7 positions match TRBD1. This CDR3 spans 13 amino acids. Trimming took 5 bases from V and 10 from J; bases not matched to a gene: 10. Germline values: CDR1 SGHTA, CDR2 FQGNSA. The CDR3 DNA reads as TGTGCCAGCAGCGTCGACAGGGTCGCTCGAGCTTTCTTT. Translated, it gives CASSVDRVARAFF.

This clonotype was detected a few times. The rearrangement uses TRBV7-2 and TRBJ2-1, with D possibly called TRBD1 or TRBD2 (5 bases each). Trimming cost V 1 base and J 5 bases, with 12 bases left between them. Germline assignment: CDR1 SGHTA and CDR2 FQGNSA. The CDR3 extends over 15 amino acids. CDR3 DNA sequence: TGTGCCAGCAGCTTAGTCGGGACGGTGGACAATGAGCAGTTCTTC. Translation gives CASSLVGTVDNEQFF.

This clonotype occurred many times. This chain connects TRBV9 to TRBJ2-1; possible D gene TRBD1, 5 bases. The CDR3 length is 19 residues. Germline assignment: CDR1 SGDLS and CDR2 YYNGEE. Trimming pared 2 bases from V and 3 bases from J, leaving 24 bases between. This CDR3 is CASSVQSTAGWSDYNEQFF. CDR3 bases: TGTGCCAGCAGCGTTCAGAGTACGGCAGGGTGGAGCGACTACAATGAGCAGTTCTTC.

The gene calls are TRBV21-1 and TRBJ2-7. TRBV21-1 is a known pseudogene. The CDR3 is 15 residues long. CDR3 sequence reads: CASPSVGACRYEQYF. Written as DNA, the CDR3 is TGTGCCAGCCCCAGCGTCGGAGCATGTCGTTACGAGCAGTACTTC.

This clonotype has more than one count but fewer than ten. This sequence joins TRBV7-2 and TRBJ1-4; D is ambiguous. CDR3 length equals 13 residues. Germline V CDR1 and CDR2: SGHTA, FQGNSA. The V end lost 5 bases, the J end lost 7 bases, and 11 bases lay between the germline ends. The CDR3 coding sequence is TGTGCCAGCAGCGTCTTATACAGTGAAAAACTGTTTTTT. Protein product: CASSVLYSEKLFF.

The CDR3 DNA reads as TGTGCCTGGAGTCCTAACTACAGGGAAGCTTTCTTT. This codes for CAWSPNYREAFF. The chain links TRBV30 to TRBJ1-1; D is perhaps TRBD1 (5 bases). Germline assignment: CDR1 GTSNPN and CDR2 SVGIG (reference sequence). Deletions cut 2 bases from V and 8 bases from J, with 12 bases between. The CDR3 has 12 amino acids.